A selection of T cell receptor beta chains follows, all from one sample in a study of shared clonotypes between healthy human individuals. The repertoire was sequenced with immunoSEQ multiplex PCR; TCRdb's copy has only in-frame clones and lacks some. In the table there are millions of clones, about 95% of which are singletons. The sample comprised naive CD8+ T cells sorted from blood. The receptors were sampled from a man aged 18 to 30 in good health. CDR3s include the opening cysteine and the closing phenylalanine or tryptophan. The D gene is left open where the match is weak. Some rows have no size entry. The others give once, few or many, or a class for an expanded clone.

16	TRBD2	.	TRBV2	TRBJ2-1	CASSDPRTSGDNEQFF	TGTGCCAGCAGTGATCCTCGGACTAGCGGGGACAATGAGCAGTTCTTC
14	.	.	TRBV28	TRBJ2-7	CASSLYTGTYEQYF	TGTGCCAGCAGTTTGTACACAGGAACCTACGAGCAGTACTTC
14	.	.	TRBV28	TRBJ2-1	CASSFALSYNEQFF	TGTGCCAGCAGTTTCGCTCTCTCCTACAATGAGCAGTTCTTC
15	.	.	TRBV7-2	TRBJ1-5	CASSLLTVGNQPQHF	TGTGCCAGCAGCCTACTTACAGTTGGCAATCAGCCCCAGCATTTT
11	.	once	TRBV20-1	TRBJ2-1	CSAVWGQEEFF	TGCAGTGCTGTTTGGGGTCAGGAGGAGTTCTTC
14	.	.	TRBV6-6	TRBJ2-7	CASSYAQGAYEQYF	TGTGCCAGCAGTTACGCACAGGGCGCCTACGAGCAGTACTTC
12	.	.	TRBV28	TRBJ1-2	CASSFYGYGYTF	TGTGCCAGCAGTTTTTACGGCTATGGCTACACCTTC
15	TRBD2	.	TRBV7-6	TRBJ2-5	CASSLQIAGGETQYF	TGTGCCAGCAGCCTTCAAATAGCGGGAGGGGAGACCCAGTACTTC
13	.	.	TRBV2	TRBJ2-3	CASTEALTDTQYF	TGTGCCAGCACCGAGGCCCTAACAGATACGCAGTATTTT
16	.	.	TRBV7-6	TRBJ1-1	CASSLAAGAPGTEAFF	TGTGCCAGCAGCTTAGCCGCAGGGGCCCCGGGGACTGAAGCTTTCTTT
15	.	.	TRBV2	TRBJ2-3	CASSEAPSGTDTQYF	TGTGCCAGCAGTGAAGCGCCAAGCGGGACAGATACGCAGTATTTT
16	TRBD1	.	TRBV19	TRBJ1-5	CASSIKTGDINQPQHF	TGTGCCAGTAGTATTAAGACAGGGGATATCAATCAGCCCCAGCATTTT
17	.	.	TRBV4-1	TRBJ2-3	CASSQDNKVLWSDTQYF	TGCGCCAGCAGCCAAGATAATAAGGTCTTGTGGTCAGATACGCAGTATTTT
16	TRBD2	.	TRBV5-1	TRBJ2-5	CASSSLSGTNQETQYF	TGCGCCAGCAGCTCTCTTTCCGGGACTAACCAAGAGACCCAGTACTTC
14	TRBD2	.	TRBV4-3	TRBJ2-1	CASRASGTYNEQFF	TGCGCCAGCAGGGCTAGCGGGACTTACAATGAGCAGTTCTTC
15	TRBD1	.	TRBV4-1	TRBJ2-7	CASSQVQGSAYEQYF	TGCGCCAGCAGCCAAGTACAGGGGTCGGCCTACGAGCAGTACTTC
12	.	.	TRBV27	TRBJ2-3	CASGLVPDTQYF	TGTGCCAGCGGGTTGGTTCCAGATACGCAGTATTTT
13	.	.	TRBV9	TRBJ1-1	CASSGTQGPEAFF	TGTGCCAGCAGCGGAACCCAGGGCCCCGAAGCTTTCTTT
12	.	.	TRBV11-2	TRBJ2-1	CASSFKGGEQFF	TGTGCCAGCAGCTTTAAGGGTGGTGAGCAGTTCTTC
13	.	.	TRBV19	TRBJ1-2	CASSPTGNYGYTF	TGTGCCAGTAGCCCCACAGGGAACTATGGCTACACCTTC
16	.	.	TRBV4-2	TRBJ1-5	CASSQEGHVLNQPQHF	TGTGCCAGCAGCCAAGAAGGGCACGTCCTGAATCAGCCCCAGCATTTT
16	.	.	TRBV7-8	TRBJ2-1	CASSRERTGRFNEQFF	TGTGCCAGCAGTCGAGAGAGGACGGGGAGGTTCAATGAGCAGTTCTTC
15	TRBD2	.	TRBV28	TRBJ2-7	CASSLEAGGYYEQYF	TGTGCCAGCAGTTTAGAAGCGGGGGGTTACTACGAGCAGTACTTC
11	.	.	TRBV2	TRBJ1-5	CASSDGGPQHF	TGTGCCAGCAGTGACGGGGGGCCCCAGCATTTT
15	TRBD1	.	TRBV7-4	TRBJ1-2	CASSSGQGADYGYTF	TGTGCCAGCAGCTCAGGACAGGGGGCAGACTATGGCTACACCTTC
16	TRBD1	.	TRBV7-3	TRBJ2-3	CASSLVGGQGTDTQYF	TGTGCCAGCAGCCTGGTAGGGGGACAGGGCACAGATACGCAGTATTTT
13	.	once	TRBV27	TRBJ1-1	CASSLIGNTEAFF	TGTGCCAGCAGTTTAATAGGGAACACTGAAGCTTTCTTT
13	.	few	TRBV13	TRBJ2-7	CASSLEGSYEQYF	TGTGCCAGCAGCTTAGAGGGCTCCTACGAGCAGTACTTC
16	TRBD1	.	TRBV4-3	TRBJ1-1	CASSQDRLFPNTEAFF	TGCGCCAGCAGCCAGGACAGGCTATTCCCGAACACTGAAGCTTTCTTT
13	.	.	TRBV7-9	TRBJ2-5	CASSLTVQETQYF	TGTGCCAGCAGCTTGACAGTCCAAGAGACCCAGTACTTC
15	TRBD2	.	TRBV9	TRBJ2-1	CASSGSGALYNEQFF	TGTGCCAGCAGCGGAAGCGGGGCCCTATACAATGAGCAGTTCTTC
15	TRBD2	.	TRBV14	TRBJ2-1	CASSQSGGQYNEQFF	TGTGCCAGCAGCCAGTCGGGGGGGCAATACAATGAGCAGTTCTTC
14	.	once	TRBV9	TRBJ1-2	CASSLDLGGYGYTF	TGTGCCAGCAGCCTCGACTTGGGGGGCTATGGCTACACCTTC
16	.	.	TRBV28	TRBJ1-1	CASSSRQDLMNTEAFF	TGTGCCAGCAGTTCCCGACAGGATCTCATGAACACTGAAGCTTTCTTT
16	.	.	TRBV15	TRBJ2-3	CATSPSSSGGQDTQYF	TGTGCCACCAGCCCTAGCAGTTCGGGGGGCCAGGATACGCAGTATTTT
13	.	.	TRBV29-1	TRBJ2-2	CSVFLTNTGELFF	TGCAGCGTTTTTCTGACCAACACCGGGGAGCTGTTTTTT
14	.	.	TRBV7-9	TRBJ2-7	CASSLVQGFYEQYF	TGTGCCAGCAGCTTAGTACAGGGCTTCTACGAGCAGTACTTC
16	.	.	TRBV27	TRBJ1-1	CASSLYAGFMNTEAFF	TGTGCCAGCAGTTTATACGCGGGTTTCATGAACACTGAAGCTTTCTTT
12	.	.	TRBV5-4	TRBJ2-2	CASSDVTGELFF	TGTGCCAGCAGCGATGTTACCGGGGAGCTGTTTTTT
13	.	.	TRBV30	TRBJ2-5	CAWTAVGEETQYF	TGTGCCTGGACGGCTGTGGGAGAAGAGACCCAGTACTTC
15	TRBD2	.	TRBV6-5	TRBJ2-7	CASSYTAGRSYEQYF	TGTGCCAGCAGTTACACTGCCGGGAGGTCCTACGAGCAGTACTTC
12	.	.	TRBV18	TRBJ1-3	CASSPGGNTIYF	TGTGCCAGCTCACCGGGGGGAAACACCATATATTTT
12	TRBD1	.	TRBV11-2	TRBJ2-1	CASSADRGEQFF	TGTGCCAGCAGCGCCGACAGGGGTGAGCAGTTCTTC
11	.	.	TRBV30	TRBJ2-2	CAWSYTGELFF	TGTGCCTGGAGCTACACCGGGGAGCTGTTTTTT
13	.	.	TRBV29-1	TRBJ2-1	CSVEGQRYNEQFF	TGCAGCGTTGAAGGACAAAGGTACAATGAGCAGTTCTTC
14	.	.	TRBV7-3	TRBJ1-1	CASSLGGTNTEAFF	TGTGCCAGCAGCTTGGGGGGGACTAACACTGAAGCTTTCTTT
20	TRBD1	.	TRBV6-1	TRBJ2-2	CASSEAVTGTLYSNTGELFF	TGTGCCAGCAGTGAAGCAGTGACAGGGACACTATACTCGAACACCGGGGAGCTGTTTTTT
12	TRBD2	.	TRBV7-6	TRBJ2-2	CASLAGAGELFF	TGTGCCAGCTTAGCGGGAGCCGGGGAGCTGTTTTTT
15	.	.	TRBV28	TRBJ2-7	CASSETRGAVYEQYF	TGTGCCAGCAGTGAAACCAGGGGGGCTGTCTACGAGCAGTACTTC
14	.	.	TRBV27	TRBJ2-7	CASSSRNRDDEQYF	TGTGCCAGCAGTTCCCGAAACCGGGACGACGAGCAGTACTTC
16	TRBD2	.	TRBV10-3	TRBJ2-3	CAISDRLAGPGDTQYF	TGTGCCATCAGTGACAGACTAGCGGGACCCGGAGATACGCAGTATTTT
13	.	.	TRBV5-5	TRBJ1-2	CASSLGAAYGYTF	TGTGCCAGCAGCTTGGGGGCGGCCTATGGCTACACCTTC